This T cell receptor beta chain appears in the sequencing data of a study of T cell repertoires in cytomegalovirus infection. Study-wide results and caveats: Carriers of CMV plus the relevant HLA were identified by cumulative public TCR beta family frequency. The response measured ex vivo was dominated by TCR beta clonotypes (HLA-C-restricted and CMV-specific).

After removal of 8 bases from V and 0 bases from J, the junction contained 9 bases not matched to a gene. Germline loops: CDR1 LNHDA, CDR2 SQIVND (reference sequence). The length of the CDR3 is 16 residues. This clonotype was counted ten times or more. No antigen is known for it. TCRdb reanalysed the reads using MiXCR and keeps one entry per CDR3 protein. Of about 440,000 distinct CDR3 sequences listed, approximately 32% are singletons. The chain is built from TRBV19 and TRBJ1-5; 8 positions agree with TRBD1. The material sequenced was PBMCs. This sequence was found in a human donor in good health (CMV status not recorded). Some clones in this sample may be carry-over from other donors' samples. Here the CDR3 DNA reads TGTGCCAGTCGCGGGACAGGAACTTATAGCAATCAGCCCCAGCATTTT. Its protein is CASRGTGTYSNQPQHF. The whole variable domain, filled in from reference TRBV19 and TRBJ1-5, reads DGGITQSPKYLFRKEGQNVTLSCEQNLNHDAMYWYRQDPGQGLRLIYYSQIVNDFQKGDIAEGYSVSREKKESFPLTVTSAQKNPTAFYLCASRGTGTYSNQPQHFGDGTRLSIL.